The next 19 T cell receptor beta chains were all read from a single sample in a study of OX40 agonist ivuxolimab in advanced cancers. TCRdb's table, derived via immunoSEQ multiplex PCR, lists solely in-frame clones and lacks some. There are about 70,000 clones in the sample; over 75% occur only once, and roughly 0.58% lies in the top ten. The source was CD4+ or CD8+ T cells sorted from blood, collected in a trial of the OX40 agonist ivuxolimab. The receptors stem from an adult with an advanced solid tumor such as melanoma, head and neck, liver or kidney cancer.

The V call is TRBV5-1, the J call TRBJ2-7; D is perhaps TRBD2 (5 bases). Trimming shortened V by 3 bases and J by 2 bases, and 15 bases separated the two germline ends. The CDR3 consists of 15 residues. The germline V gene encodes CDR1 SGHRS and CDR2 YFSETQ. The CDR3 nucleotides are TGCGCCAGCAGCTCCGACACCGGAGGTCCCTACGAGCAGTACTTC. This translates into CASSSDTGGPYEQYF.

This clone appeared a single time. The rearrangement links TRBV7-2 to TRBJ1-5, with D uncertain. Looked up from germline, CDR1 is SGHTA and CDR2 is FQGNSA. The CDR3 is 13 amino acids. Trimming took off 2 bases at V and 7 bases at J, with 9 bases between the two ends. This chain's CDR3 is CASSLFERQPQHF. CDR3 in DNA: TGTGCCAGCAGCTTATTTGAGCGACAGCCCCAGCATTTT.

This sequence joins TRBV5-8 and TRBJ1-2; the D is unclear. Deletions cut 6 bases from V and 4 bases from J, with 10 bases between. This CDR3 comprises 12 residues. Germline V gives CDR1 SGHTS, CDR2 YDEGEE. DNA of the CDR3: TGTGCCAGCAACGTTGGGAGCTATGGCTACACCTTC. It specifies CASNVGSYGYTF.

V and J are TRBV11-3 and TRBJ1-2; no reliable D call. Trimming left V 3 bases short and J 4 bases short, with 6 bases between. CDR1 and CDR2 (germline): SGHNT, YENEEA. The CDR3 has 12 amino acids. CDR3 sequence reads: CASSFPGYGYTF. CDR3 nucleotides: TGTGCCAGCAGCTTCCCGGGCTATGGCTACACCTTC.

Here the CDR3 reads CASSSGQSQETQYF. The CDR3 DNA sequence: TGTGCCAGCAGCTCGGGACAGAGCCAAGAGACCCAGTACTTC. The genes are TRBV5-4 and TRBJ2-5; 7 bases match TRBD1. The germline V gene encodes CDR1 SGHNT and CDR2 YYREEE (reference sequence). V shed 3 bases, J shed 1 base, and the junction held 3 bases outside the gene matches. The CDR3 has 14 amino acids.

The DNA of the CDR3 is TGTGCCATCAGTGAGGCAGGGGGAGATACGCAGTATTTT. Residues: CAISEAGGDTQYF. This rearrangement joins TRBV10-3 to TRBJ2-3; TRBD1 agrees at 7 bases. The V gene's germline CDR1 is ENHRY and CDR2 SYGVKD. This CDR3 has 13 residues. The V and J ends lost 2 bases and 5 bases, in that order; junction bases with no gene match: 1.

This sequence joins TRBV7-8 and TRBJ1-2, with TRBD1 matching 9 bases. Germline loops: CDR1 SGHVS, CDR2 FQNEAQ. V was pared by 2 bases and J by 1 base, with 5 bases of the junction left unmatched. The CDR3 spans 16 residues. For the CDR3, the DNA is TGTGCCAGCAGCTTAACCACGGGACAGGGTAACTATGGCTACACCTTC. Residues: CASSLTTGQGNYGYTF.

The chain combines TRBV6-9 with TRBJ1-1; tentative D call: TRBD1 (6 bases). The V gene lost 3 bases and the J gene lost 5 bases, with 10 bases spanning the gap. This CDR3 comprises 13 residues. CDR1 and CDR2 (germline): MNHGY, SVAAGI. The CDR3 loop is CASSYEGGTEAFF. CDR3 bases: TGTGCCAGCAGTTACGAAGGGGGGACTGAAGCTTTCTTT.

V gene TRBV5-5 combines with J gene TRBJ2-3; D ambiguous. Trimming stripped 4 bases from V and 1 base from J, with 13 bases between. The CDR3 extends over 15 amino acids. Germline values: CDR1 SGHKS, CDR2 YYEKEE (reference sequence). The CDR3 is CASSLSLWGTDTQYF. The CDR3 bases are TGTGCCAGCAGCCTTTCTTTGTGGGGCACAGATACGCAGTATTTT.

The J gene is TRBJ1-4, the V gene TRBV2; D call uncertain. V was clipped by 3 bases and J by 0 bases, with 11 bases between them. The V gene's germline CDR1 is SNHLY and CDR2 FYNNEI. This CDR3 is built from 16 residues. CDR3 sequence: CASSEQMLATNEKLFF. CDR3 DNA sequence: TGTGCCAGCAGTGAGCAAATGCTAGCAACTAATGAAAAACTGTTTTTT.

The chain couples TRBV28 to TRBJ1-5; no definite D call. Trimming removed 4 bases at V and 3 bases at J, with 22 bases between. The CDR3 sequence is 18 residues long. Germline V gives CDR1 MDHEN, CDR2 SYDVKM. The CDR3 coding sequence is TGTGCCAGCAGTTCACCCTTTGACTTCAGGCAGGTCAATCAGCCCCAGCATTTT. This encodes CASSSPFDFRQVNQPQHF.

This rearrangement joins TRBV19 to TRBJ1-4; D is undetermined. The CDR3 runs 14 residues. The ends were cut back, 5 bases at V and 0 bases at J, with 7 bases in the middle. The V gene's germline CDR1 is LNHDA and CDR2 SQIVND (reference sequence). This CDR3 reads CASSSVSTNEKLFF. The CDR3 DNA sequence: TGTGCCAGTAGTTCTGTTTCAACTAATGAAAAACTGTTTTTT.

The chain joins TRBV4-3 to TRBJ2-1, with 12 positions matching TRBD2. The germline V gene encodes CDR1 LGHNA and CDR2 YSLEER. Trimming removed 1 base from V and 16 bases from J; junction bases left unmatched: 8. This CDR3 has 14 residues. The CDR3 nucleotides read TGCGCCAGCAGCCAAGTACGACTAGCGGGAGTACATTTCTTC. Its translation: CASSQVRLAGVHFF.

The chain employs TRBV10-3 and TRBJ1-1; D gene unclear. The germline CDR1 and CDR2 sequences are ENHRY and SYGVKD. V gave up 0 bases and J gave up 10 bases, with 12 bases separating them. The CDR3 extends over 13 amino acids. The CDR3 coding sequence is TGTGCCATCAGTGAGTCGACGGGGTTAGGAGCTTTCTTT. It encodes CAISESTGLGAFF.

J is TRBJ2-1 and V is TRBV9, with D possibly being TRBD2 (6 bases). In germline, CDR1 is SGDLS, CDR2 YYNGEE. Trimming took 0 bases from V and 9 from J, leaving 10 bases between them. The CDR3 is 13 residues long. CDR3 loop: CASSVVAGGEQFF. Written as DNA, the CDR3 is TGTGCCAGCAGCGTAGTCGCCGGGGGTGAGCAGTTCTTC.

The chain uses TRBV6-5 and TRBJ1-2; TRBD1 matches 7 bases. The CDR3 contains 12 residues. The V segment lost 4 bases and the J segment 7 bases; nucleotides outside the gene matches: 3. The germline CDR1 and CDR2 sequences are MNHEY and SVGAGI. In DNA, the CDR3 is TGTGCCAGCAGTTCTCACAGGGGTGGCTACACCTTC. The encoded protein is CASSSHRGGYTF.

The V call is TRBV7-6, the J call TRBJ1-3; 7 bases align to TRBD1. V lost 3 bases and J lost 0; bases outside the gene matches: 2. Looked up from germline, CDR1 is SGHVS and CDR2 is FNYEAQ. CDR3 length: 15 residues. This chain's CDR3 is CASSLQGDSGNTIYF. For the CDR3, the DNA is TGTGCCAGCAGCTTGCAGGGGGACTCTGGAAACACCATATATTTT.

The genes are TRBV5-5 and TRBJ2-1, with a possible D match to TRBD1 (6 bases). Germline V gene data show CDR1 as SGHKS and CDR2 as YYEKEE (reference sequence). This CDR3 has 14 amino acids. V was clipped by 1 base and J by 5 bases, with 10 bases between them. CDR3 DNA: TGTGCCAGCAGCTTGCAGGGGAAACACAATGAGCAGTTCTTC. As protein: CASSLQGKHNEQFF.

The CDR3 spells CASSLEGTGELFF. As DNA, the CDR3 is TGTGCCAGCAGCTTGGAGGGCACCGGGGAGCTGTTTTTT. The rearrangement links TRBV5-6 to TRBJ2-2; D unclear. Trimming shortened V by 0 bases and J by 4 bases, and 4 bases separated the two germline ends. CDR1 is SGHDT and CDR2 is YYEEEE in the germline V gene. The length of the CDR3 is 13 residues.